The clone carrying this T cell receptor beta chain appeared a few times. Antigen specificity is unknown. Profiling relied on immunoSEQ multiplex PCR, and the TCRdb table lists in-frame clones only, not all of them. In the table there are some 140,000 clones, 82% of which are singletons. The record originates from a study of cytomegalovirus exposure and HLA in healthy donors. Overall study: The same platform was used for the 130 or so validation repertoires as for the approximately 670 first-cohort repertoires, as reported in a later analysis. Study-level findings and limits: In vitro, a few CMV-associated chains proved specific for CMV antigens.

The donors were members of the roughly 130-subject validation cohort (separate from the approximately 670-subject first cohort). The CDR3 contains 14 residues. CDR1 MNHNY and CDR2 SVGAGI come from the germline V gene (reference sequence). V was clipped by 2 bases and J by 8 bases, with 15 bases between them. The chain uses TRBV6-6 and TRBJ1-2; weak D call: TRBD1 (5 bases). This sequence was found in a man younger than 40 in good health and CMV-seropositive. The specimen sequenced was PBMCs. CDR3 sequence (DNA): TGTGCCAGCAGTTACCGCGGGACGGCGATAGGCTACACCTTC. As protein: CASSYRGTAIGYTF.